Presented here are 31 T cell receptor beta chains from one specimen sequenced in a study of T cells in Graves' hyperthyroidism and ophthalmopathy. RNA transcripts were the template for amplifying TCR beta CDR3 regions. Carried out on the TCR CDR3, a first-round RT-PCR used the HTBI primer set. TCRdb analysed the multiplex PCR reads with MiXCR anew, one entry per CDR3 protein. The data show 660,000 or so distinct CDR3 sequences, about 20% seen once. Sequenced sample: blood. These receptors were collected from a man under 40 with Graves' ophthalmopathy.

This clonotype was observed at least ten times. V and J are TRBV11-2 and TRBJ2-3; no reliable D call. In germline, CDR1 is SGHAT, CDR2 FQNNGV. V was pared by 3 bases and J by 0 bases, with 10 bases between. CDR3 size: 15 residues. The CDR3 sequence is CASSFPSRSTDTQYF. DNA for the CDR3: TGTGCCAGCAGCTTCCCGTCCAGAAGCACAGATACGCAGTATTTT.

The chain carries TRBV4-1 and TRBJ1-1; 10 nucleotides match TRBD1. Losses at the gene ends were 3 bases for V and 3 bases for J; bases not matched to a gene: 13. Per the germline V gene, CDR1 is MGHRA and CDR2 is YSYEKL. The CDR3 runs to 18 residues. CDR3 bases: TGCGCCAGCAGCCATGGAAGCGGTCCCGGGACAGGGGACACTGAAGCTTTCTTT. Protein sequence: CASSHGSGPGTGDTEAFF.

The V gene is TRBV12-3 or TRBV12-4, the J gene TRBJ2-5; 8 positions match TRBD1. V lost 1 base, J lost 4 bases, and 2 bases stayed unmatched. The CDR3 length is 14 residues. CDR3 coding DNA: TGTGCCAGCAGTTTAGGGACAGGGAGAGAGACCCAGTACTTC. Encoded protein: CASSLGTGRETQYF.

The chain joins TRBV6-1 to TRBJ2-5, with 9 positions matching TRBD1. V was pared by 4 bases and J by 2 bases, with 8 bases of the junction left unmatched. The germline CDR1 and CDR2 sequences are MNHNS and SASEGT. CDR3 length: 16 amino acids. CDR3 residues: CASSVSTGTGQETQYF. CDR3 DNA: TGTGCCAGCAGTGTCTCTACCGGGACAGGGCAAGAGACCCAGTACTTC.

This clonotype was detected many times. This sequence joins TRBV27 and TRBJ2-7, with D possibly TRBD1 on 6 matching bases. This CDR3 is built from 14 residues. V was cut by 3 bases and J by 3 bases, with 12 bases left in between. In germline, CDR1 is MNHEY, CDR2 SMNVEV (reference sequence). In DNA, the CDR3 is TGTGCCAGCAGTTTTGGACAGCTAAACTACGAGCAGTACTTC. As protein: CASSFGQLNYEQYF.

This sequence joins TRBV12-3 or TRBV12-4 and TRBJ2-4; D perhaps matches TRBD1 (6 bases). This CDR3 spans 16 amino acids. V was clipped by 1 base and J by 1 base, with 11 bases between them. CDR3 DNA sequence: TGTGCCAGCAGTTTAGATACAGGGATTGCCAAAAACATTCAGTACTTC. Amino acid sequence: CASSLDTGIAKNIQYF.

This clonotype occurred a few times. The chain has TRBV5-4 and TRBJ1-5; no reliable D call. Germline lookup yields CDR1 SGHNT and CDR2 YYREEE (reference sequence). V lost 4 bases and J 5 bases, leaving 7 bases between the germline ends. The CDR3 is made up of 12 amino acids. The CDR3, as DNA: TGTGCCAGCAGCGCCCCCGATCAGCCCCAGCATTTT. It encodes CASSAPDQPQHF. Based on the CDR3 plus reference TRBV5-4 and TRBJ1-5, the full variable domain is ETGVTQSPTHLIKTRGQQVTLRCSSQSGHNTVSWYQQALGQGPQFIFQYYREEENGRGNFPPRFSGLQFPNYSSELNVNALELDDSALYLCASSAPDQPQHFGDGTRLSIL.

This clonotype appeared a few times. For the CDR3, the DNA is TGCGCCAGCAGCTTGGCGGGGGACACCCACGAGCAGTACTTC. It yields the protein CASSLAGDTHEQYF. The chain combines TRBV5-1 with TRBJ2-7; D may match TRBD1 or TRBD2 (6 bases each). Trimming pared 0 bases from V and 5 bases from J, leaving 12 bases between. The CDR3 has 14 residues. Germline V lookup: CDR1 SGHRS, CDR2 YFSETQ.

CDR3 bases: TGTGCCAGCAGTCGGCGGACAGTGATTGGTTCACCCCTCCACTTT. It specifies CASSRRTVIGSPLHF. The chain uses TRBV6-1 and TRBJ1-6; a possible D gene is TRBD1 (6 bases). Between the trimmed V and J ends, which lost 5 bases and 9 bases, there was a span of 17 bases. CDR1 MNHNS and CDR2 SASEGT come from the germline V gene. The CDR3 covers 15 residues.

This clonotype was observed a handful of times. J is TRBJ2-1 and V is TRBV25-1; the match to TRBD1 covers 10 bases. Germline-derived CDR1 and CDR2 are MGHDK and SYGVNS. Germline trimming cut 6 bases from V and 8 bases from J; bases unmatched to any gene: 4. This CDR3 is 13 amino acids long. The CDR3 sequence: CASRGQGNDEQFF. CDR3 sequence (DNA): TGTGCCAGCAGGGGACAGGGGAACGATGAGCAGTTCTTC.

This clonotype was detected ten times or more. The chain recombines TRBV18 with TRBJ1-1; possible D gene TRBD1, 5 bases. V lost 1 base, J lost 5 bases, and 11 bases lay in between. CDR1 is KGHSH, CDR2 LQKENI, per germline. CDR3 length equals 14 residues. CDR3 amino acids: CASSPRGESTEAFF. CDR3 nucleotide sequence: TGTGCCAGCTCACCACGGGGGGAGAGTACTGAAGCTTTCTTT.

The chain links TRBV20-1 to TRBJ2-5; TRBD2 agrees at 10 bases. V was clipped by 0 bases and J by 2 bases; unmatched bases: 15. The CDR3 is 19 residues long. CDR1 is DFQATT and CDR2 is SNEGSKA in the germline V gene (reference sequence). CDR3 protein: CSARDYFLAGVRSQETQYF. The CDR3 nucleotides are TGCAGTGCTAGAGATTATTTCCTAGCGGGAGTTAGGAGTCAAGAGACCCAGTACTTC.

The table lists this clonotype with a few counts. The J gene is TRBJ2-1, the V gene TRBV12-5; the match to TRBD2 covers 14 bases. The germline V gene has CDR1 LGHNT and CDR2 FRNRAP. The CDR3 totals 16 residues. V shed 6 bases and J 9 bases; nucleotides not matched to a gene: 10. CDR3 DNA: TGTGCTAGTGGCCTAAGACTAGCGGGAGGGCGGGGTGAGCAGTTCTTC. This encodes CASGLRLAGGRGEQFF.

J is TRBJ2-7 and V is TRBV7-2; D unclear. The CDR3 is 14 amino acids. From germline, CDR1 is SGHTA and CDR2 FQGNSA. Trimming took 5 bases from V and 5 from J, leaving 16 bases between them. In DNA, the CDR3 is TGTGCCAGCAGCCATTCCGCCGGCCCTCACGAGCAGTACTTC. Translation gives CASSHSAGPHEQYF.

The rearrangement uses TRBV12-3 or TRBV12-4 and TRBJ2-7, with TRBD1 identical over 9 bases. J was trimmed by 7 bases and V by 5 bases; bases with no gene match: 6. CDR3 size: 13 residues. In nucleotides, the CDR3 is TGTGCCAGCAGTCGGGACAGGGCAGGGGAGCAGTACTTC. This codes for CASSRDRAGEQYF.

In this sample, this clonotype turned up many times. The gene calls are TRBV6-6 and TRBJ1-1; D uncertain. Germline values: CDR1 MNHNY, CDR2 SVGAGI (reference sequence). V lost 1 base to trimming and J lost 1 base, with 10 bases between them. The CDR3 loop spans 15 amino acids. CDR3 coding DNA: TGTGCCAGCAGTTACTATTCAGTCGCGAACACTGAAGCTTTCTTT. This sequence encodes CASSYYSVANTEAFF.

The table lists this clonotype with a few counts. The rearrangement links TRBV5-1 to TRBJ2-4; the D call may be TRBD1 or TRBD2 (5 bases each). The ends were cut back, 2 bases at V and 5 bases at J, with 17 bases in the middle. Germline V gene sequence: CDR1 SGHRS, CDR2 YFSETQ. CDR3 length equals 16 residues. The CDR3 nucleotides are TGCGCCAGCAGCTTCGCTTTGGGGCAGGGAGAAAACATTCAGTACTTC. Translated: CASSFALGQGENIQYF.

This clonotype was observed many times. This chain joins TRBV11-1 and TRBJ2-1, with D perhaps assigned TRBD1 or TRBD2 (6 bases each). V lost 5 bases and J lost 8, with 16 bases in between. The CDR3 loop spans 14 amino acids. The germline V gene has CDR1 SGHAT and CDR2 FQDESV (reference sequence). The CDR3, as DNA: TGTGCCAGCAGCCGCGATTTCGGGGGCGATGAGCAGTTCTTC. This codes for CASSRDFGGDEQFF.

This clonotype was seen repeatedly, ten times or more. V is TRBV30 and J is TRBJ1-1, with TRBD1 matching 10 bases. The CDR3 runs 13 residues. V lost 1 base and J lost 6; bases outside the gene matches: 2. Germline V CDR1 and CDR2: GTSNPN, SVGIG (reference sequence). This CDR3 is CAWSGQGASEAFF. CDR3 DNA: TGTGCCTGGAGTGGACAGGGGGCGTCTGAAGCTTTCTTT.

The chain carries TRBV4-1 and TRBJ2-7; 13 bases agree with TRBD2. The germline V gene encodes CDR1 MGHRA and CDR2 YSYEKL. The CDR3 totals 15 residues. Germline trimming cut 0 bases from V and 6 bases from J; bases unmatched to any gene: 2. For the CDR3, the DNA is TGCGCCAGCAGCCAAGATAGACTAGCGGGAGGCGAGCAGTACTTC. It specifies CASSQDRLAGGEQYF.

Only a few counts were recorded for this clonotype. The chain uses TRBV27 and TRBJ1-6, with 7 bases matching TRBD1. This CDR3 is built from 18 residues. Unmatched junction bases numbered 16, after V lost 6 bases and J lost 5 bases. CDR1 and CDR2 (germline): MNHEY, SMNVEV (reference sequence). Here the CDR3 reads CASRASYTGTADNSPLHF. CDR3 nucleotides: TGTGCCAGCAGGGCTTCTTATACCGGGACAGCGGATAATTCACCCCTCCACTTT.

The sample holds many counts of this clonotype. This CDR3 is CASSFAKYRNTEAFF. Here the CDR3 DNA reads TGTGCCAGCAGTTTCGCGAAATACAGAAACACTGAAGCTTTCTTT. The genes are TRBV28 and TRBJ1-1, with unresolved D. The CDR3 totals 15 residues. V lost 3 bases, J lost 2 bases, and 13 bases lay in between. The germline V gene has CDR1 MDHEN and CDR2 SYDVKM.

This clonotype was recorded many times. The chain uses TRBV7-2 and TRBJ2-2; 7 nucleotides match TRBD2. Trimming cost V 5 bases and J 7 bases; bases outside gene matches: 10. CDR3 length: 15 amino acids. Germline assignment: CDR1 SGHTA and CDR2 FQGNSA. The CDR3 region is CASSGARLAGGELFF. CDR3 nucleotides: TGTGCCAGCAGCGGAGCGCGACTAGCCGGCGGGGAGCTGTTTTTT.

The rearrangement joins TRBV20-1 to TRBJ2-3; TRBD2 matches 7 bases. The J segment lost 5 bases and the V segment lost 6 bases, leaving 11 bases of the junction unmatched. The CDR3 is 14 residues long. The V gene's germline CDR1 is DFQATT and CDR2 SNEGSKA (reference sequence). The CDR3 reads CSARGGGGVDTQYF. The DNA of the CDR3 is TGCAGTGCCCGAGGTGGGGGAGGGGTAGATACGCAGTATTTT.

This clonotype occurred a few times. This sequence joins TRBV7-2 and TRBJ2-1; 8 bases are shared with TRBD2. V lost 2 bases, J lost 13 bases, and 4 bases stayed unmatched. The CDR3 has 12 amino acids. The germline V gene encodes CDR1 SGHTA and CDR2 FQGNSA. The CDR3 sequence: CASSLPAGAQFF. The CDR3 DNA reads TGTGCCAGCAGCTTACCAGCGGGAGCCCAGTTCTTC. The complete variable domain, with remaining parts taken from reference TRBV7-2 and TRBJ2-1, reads GAGVSQSPSNKVTEKGKDVELRCDPISGHTALYWYRQSLGQGLEFLIYFQGNSAPDKSGLPSDRFSAERTGGSVSTLTIQRTQQEDSAVYLCASSLPAGAQFFGPGTRLTVL.

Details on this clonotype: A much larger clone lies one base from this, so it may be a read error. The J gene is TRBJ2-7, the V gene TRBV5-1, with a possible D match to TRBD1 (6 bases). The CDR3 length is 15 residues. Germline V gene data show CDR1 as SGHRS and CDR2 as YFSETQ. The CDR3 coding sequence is TGCGCCAGCAGCTTGGCCCCCGGGACAACTTACGAGCAGTGCTTC. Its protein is CASSLAPGTTYEQCF.

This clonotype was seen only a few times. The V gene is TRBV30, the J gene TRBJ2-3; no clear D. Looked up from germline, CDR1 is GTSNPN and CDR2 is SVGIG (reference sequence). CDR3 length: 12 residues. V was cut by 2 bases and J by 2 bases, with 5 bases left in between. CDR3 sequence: CAWSRFTDTQYF. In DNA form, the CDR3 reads TGTGCCTGGAGTAGATTCACAGATACGCAGTATTTT.

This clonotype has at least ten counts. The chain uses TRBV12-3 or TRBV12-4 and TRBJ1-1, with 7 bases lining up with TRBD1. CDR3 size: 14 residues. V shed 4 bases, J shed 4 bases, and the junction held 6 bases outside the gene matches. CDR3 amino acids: CASSYIQGSTEAFF. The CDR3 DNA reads TGTGCCAGCAGTTACATACAGGGGAGCACTGAAGCTTTCTTT.

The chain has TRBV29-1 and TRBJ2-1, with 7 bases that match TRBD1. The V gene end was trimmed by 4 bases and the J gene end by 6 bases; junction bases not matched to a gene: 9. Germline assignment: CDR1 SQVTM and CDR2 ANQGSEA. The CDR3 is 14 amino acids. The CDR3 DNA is TGCAGCGTTGGTCGGGACAGCGAAGGCAATGAGCAGTTCTTC. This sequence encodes CSVGRDSEGNEQFF.

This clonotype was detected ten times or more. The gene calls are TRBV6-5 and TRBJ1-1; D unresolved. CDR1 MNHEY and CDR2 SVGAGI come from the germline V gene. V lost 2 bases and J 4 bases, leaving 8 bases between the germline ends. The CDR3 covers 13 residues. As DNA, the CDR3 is TGTGCCAGCAGTTACGGTTCAATCACTGAAGCTTTCTTT. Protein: CASSYGSITEAFF.

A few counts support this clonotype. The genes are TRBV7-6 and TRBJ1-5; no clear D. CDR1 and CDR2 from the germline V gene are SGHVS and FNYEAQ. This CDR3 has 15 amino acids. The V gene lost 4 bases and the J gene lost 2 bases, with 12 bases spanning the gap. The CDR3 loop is CASSSGADGNQPQHF. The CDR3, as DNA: TGTGCCAGCAGCTCAGGCGCGGACGGCAATCAGCCCCAGCATTTT.